The T cell receptor beta chain under discussion was sequenced for a study of CD8+ T cells in alopecia areata listed by TCRdb under 2018. Background on the whole study: In both human patients and the C3H/HeJ mouse model, the study applied high-throughput TCRbeta sequencing to look at T cell clonal expansion in alopecia areata. Scalp clonality was compared among normal scalp (n=4), patchy alopecia areata scalp (n=8), and alopecia totalis/universalis scalp (n=8). Human TCRbeta sequencing covered scalp tissue and sorted CD4+ and CD8+ peripheral blood T cells from patchy and totalis/universalis alopecia areata patients and healthy controls. RNA came from the PAXgene miRNA kit for fixed scalp, the miRNeasy kit for PBMCs, and the RNeasy kit for mouse skin. TCRbeta CDR3 regions were amplified by immunoSEQ multiplex PCR with 35 Vbeta forward and 13 Jbeta reverse primers. What the work shows at the level of the full study, not this receptor alone: Lesional scalp, especially in alopecia totalis/universalis, showed higher clonality and more expanded CD8+ clones than normal scalp, suggesting antigenic drive. Scalp TCR repertoire analysis is complicated because resident alphabeta T cells in normal human skin are also sequenced, whereas mouse skin is dominated by gammadelta T cells. Shared TCR sequences between patients were less evident than in mice, which may be partly attributable to HLA diversity in the patient population.

PBMCs were separated by density centrifugation and stained for CD3, CD4 and CD8, after which CD4+ and CD8+ T cells were sorted on a FACSAria. Scalp biopsies and blood samples were provided by unaffected controls. From the cysteine up to the phenylalanine, the CDR3 has a length of 14 residues. Just the 42-base CDR3 DNA is kept, in frame starting at base 1. Via the germline V gene (reference sequence), CDR1 is MNHEY and CDR2 SMNVEV. A distance of 9 bases separates the germline ends of V and J, which lose 1 base and 2 bases respectively. The library was obtained by the immunoSEQ multiplex PCR assay. RNA was extracted from all samples and reverse transcribed into cDNA as template for TCR sequencing. First-strand cDNA was synthesized using SuperScript III with a 2:1 mix of oligo-dT and random hexamers. A synthetic immune receptor repertoire was used to assess amplification bias, and residual bias was removed computationally. From the authors' description of their analysis: After raw reads were preprocessed to remove errors, the CDR3 was defined following IMGT conventions as running from the conserved cysteine to phenylalanine. Clonality was calculated as 1 minus Shannon entropy normalized by log2 of the number of productive unique TCRs. Scalp TCRbeta sequences were cross-referenced with sorted blood CD4 and CD8 repertoires so that the CD4 or CD8 identity of scalp clones could be inferred. The clones in this table, taken by TCRdb from immuneACCESS, are in-frame only. Not every clone is retained; where verified, under half of the shortfall comes from an unresolved V gene, and the cause of the rest is unknown. D and trimming were read from the DNA, whereas the V and J calls and clone size are those reported in that table. The sample table lists about 110,000 clones, 59% of them with a count of one. The biggest ten clones account for 20% to 25% of the sample.

With regard to this clone: What this receptor recognizes is not known. No base-level quality is on record; no much larger clone is a single base apart.

The TCR comes from a human donor in good health. The sequence links TRBV27 to TRBJ2-7; the D segment could be TRBD1, given 6 matching bases. Sequenced material: CD8+ T cells sorted from blood. The DNA is TGTGCCAGCAGTTTATGGGCAGGGGCCTACGAGCAGTACTTC. The translation is CASSLWAGAYEQYF.